The sequence of this T cell receptor beta chain was determined in a study of T cells in Graves' hyperthyroidism and ophthalmopathy. RNA transcripts were the template for amplifying TCR beta CDR3 regions. A first-round RT-PCR of the TCR CDR3 used the HTBI primer set. TCRdb analysed the multiplex PCR reads with MiXCR anew, one entry per CDR3 protein. Among hundreds of thousands of distinct CDR3 sequences listed, less than 15% were seen once. The definition of stable Graves' hyperthyroidism was no ophthalmopathy progression within 18 months. Recently diagnosed hyperthyroidism of less than 2 months' duration affected patients aged 18 to 65. Germline lookup yields CDR1 LNHDA and CDR2 SQIVND (reference sequence). V was clipped by 5 bases and J by 6 bases, with 20 bases between them. This CDR3 is 16 amino acids long.

The V gene is TRBV19, the J gene TRBJ1-5; tentative D call: TRBD1 (5 bases). The receptor's source is a woman in her late teens or twenties with Graves' hyperthyroidism. The sequencing input was blood. The CDR3 DNA sequence: TGTGCCAGTAGTCCCCTCACCCAGGGACTCGTTCAGCCCCAGCATTTT. It codes for CASSPLTQGLVQPQHF.